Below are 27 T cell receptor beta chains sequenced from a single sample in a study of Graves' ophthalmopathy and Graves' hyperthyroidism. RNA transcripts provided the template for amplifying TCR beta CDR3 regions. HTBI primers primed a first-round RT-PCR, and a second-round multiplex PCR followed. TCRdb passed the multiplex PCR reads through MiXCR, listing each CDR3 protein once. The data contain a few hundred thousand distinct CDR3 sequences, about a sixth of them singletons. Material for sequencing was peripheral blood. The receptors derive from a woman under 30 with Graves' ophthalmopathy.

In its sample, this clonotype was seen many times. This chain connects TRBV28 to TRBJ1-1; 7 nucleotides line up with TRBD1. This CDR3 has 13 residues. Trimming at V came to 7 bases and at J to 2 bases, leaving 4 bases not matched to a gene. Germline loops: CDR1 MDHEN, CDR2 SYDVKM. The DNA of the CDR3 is TGTGCCAGCACGGGGACAGTTAACACTGAAGCTTTCTTT. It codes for CASTGTVNTEAFF.

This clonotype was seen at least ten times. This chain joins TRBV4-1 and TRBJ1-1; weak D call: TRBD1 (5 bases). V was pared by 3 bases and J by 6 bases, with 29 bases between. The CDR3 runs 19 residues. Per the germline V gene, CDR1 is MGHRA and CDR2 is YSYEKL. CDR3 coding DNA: TGCGCCAGCAGCCAGGGGGGGATGGACACCATTGCGCCAATTGCTGAAGCTTTCTTT. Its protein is CASSQGGMDTIAPIAEAFF.

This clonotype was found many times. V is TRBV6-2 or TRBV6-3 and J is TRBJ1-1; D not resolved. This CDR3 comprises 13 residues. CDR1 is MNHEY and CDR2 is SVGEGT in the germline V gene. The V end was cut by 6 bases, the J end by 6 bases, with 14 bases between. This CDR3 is CASRSALSSEAFF. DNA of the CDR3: TGTGCCAGCAGATCGGCCCTGTCCTCTGAAGCTTTCTTT.

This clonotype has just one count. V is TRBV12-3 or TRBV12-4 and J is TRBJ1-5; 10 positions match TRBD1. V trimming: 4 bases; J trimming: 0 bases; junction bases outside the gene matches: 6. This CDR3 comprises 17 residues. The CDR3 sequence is CASSSGQGLYSNQPQHF. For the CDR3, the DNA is TGTGCCAGCAGTTCGGGACAGGGGTTATATAGCAATCAGCCCCAGCATTTT.

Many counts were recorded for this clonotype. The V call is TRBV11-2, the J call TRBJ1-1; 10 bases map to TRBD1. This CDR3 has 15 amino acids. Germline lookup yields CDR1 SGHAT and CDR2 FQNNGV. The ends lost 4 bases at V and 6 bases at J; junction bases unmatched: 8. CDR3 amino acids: CASSSPRTGGSEAFF. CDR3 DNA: TGTGCCAGCAGCTCCCCGAGGACAGGGGGATCTGAAGCTTTCTTT.

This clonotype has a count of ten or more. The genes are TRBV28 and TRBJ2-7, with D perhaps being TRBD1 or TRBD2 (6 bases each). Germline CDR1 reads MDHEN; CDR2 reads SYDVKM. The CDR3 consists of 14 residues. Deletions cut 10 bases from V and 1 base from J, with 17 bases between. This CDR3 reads CATGSQGRSYEQYF. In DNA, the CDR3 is TGTGCCACCGGATCCCAGGGGAGGTCCTACGAGCAGTACTTC.

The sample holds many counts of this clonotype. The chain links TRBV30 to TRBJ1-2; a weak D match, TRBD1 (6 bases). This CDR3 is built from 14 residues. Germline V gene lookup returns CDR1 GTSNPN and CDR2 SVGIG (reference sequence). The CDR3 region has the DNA TGTGCTTTGGGGAAGGACAGAGGGAACTATGGCTACACCTTC. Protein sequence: CALGKDRGNYGYTF.

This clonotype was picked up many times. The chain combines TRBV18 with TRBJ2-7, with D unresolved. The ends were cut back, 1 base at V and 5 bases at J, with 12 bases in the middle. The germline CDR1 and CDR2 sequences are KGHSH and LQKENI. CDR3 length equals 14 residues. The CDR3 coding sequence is TGTGCCAGCTCACCACAACGGGCCCCAGACGAGCAGTACTTC. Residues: CASSPQRAPDEQYF.

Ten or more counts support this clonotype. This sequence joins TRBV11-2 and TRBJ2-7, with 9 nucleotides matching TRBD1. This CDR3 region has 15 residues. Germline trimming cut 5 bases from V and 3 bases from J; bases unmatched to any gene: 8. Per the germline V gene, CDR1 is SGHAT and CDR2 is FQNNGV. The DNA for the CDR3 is TGTGCCAGCAGCCTTTTCCGGGACAGGGACTACGAGCAGTACTTC. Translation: CASSLFRDRDYEQYF.

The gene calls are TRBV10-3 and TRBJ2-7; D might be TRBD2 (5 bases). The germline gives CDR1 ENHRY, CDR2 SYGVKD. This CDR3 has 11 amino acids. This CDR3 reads CRGSRLYEQYF. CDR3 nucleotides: TGTCGTGGGAGTCGTCTCTACGAGCAGTACTTC.

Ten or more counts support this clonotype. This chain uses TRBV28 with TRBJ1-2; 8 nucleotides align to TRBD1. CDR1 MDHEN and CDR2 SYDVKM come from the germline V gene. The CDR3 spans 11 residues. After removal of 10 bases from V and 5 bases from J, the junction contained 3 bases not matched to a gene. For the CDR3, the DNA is TGTGCCACGGGGGACAGGTATGGCTACACCTTC. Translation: CATGDRYGYTF.

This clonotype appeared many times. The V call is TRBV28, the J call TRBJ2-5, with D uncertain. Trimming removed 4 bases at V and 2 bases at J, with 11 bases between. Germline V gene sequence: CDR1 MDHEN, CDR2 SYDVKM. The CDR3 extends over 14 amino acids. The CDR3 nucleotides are TGTGCCAGCAGTTCGGGCCGGAATCAAGAGACCCAGTACTTC. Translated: CASSSGRNQETQYF.

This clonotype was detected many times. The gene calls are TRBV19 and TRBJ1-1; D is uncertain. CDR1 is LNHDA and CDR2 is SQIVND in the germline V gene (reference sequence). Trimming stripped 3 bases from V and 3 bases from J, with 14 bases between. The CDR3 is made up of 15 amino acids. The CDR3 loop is CASSMKTAPYTEAFF. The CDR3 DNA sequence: TGTGCCAGTAGTATGAAGACCGCCCCGTACACTGAAGCTTTCTTT.

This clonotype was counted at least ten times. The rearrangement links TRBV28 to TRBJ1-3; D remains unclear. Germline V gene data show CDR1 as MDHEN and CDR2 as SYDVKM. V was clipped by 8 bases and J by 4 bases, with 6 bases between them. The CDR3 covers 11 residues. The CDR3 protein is CASHSGNTIYF. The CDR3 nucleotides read TGTGCCAGCCATTCGGGAAACACCATATATTTT.

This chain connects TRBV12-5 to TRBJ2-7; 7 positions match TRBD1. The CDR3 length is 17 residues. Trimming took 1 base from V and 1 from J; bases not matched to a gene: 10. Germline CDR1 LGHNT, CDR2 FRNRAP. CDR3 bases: TGTGCTAGTGGTTTGGAGCCGGACAGGCCGGGGTCCTACGAGCAGTACTTC. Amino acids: CASGLEPDRPGSYEQYF.

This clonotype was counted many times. DNA of the CDR3: TGCAGTGCTAGCGAGAACAGGGAAGGGACCCAGTACTTC. This codes for CSASENREGTQYF. The J gene is TRBJ2-5, the V gene TRBV20-1; weak D call: TRBD1 (6 bases). Germline V gene data show CDR1 as DFQATT and CDR2 as SNEGSKA (reference sequence). V was shortened by 3 bases and J by 7 bases, with 15 bases between the two germline ends. The length of the CDR3 is 13 residues.

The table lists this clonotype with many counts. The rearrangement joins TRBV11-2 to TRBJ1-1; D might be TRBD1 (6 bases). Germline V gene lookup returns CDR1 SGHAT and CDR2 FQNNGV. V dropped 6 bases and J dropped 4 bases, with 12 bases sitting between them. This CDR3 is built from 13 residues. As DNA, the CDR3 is TGTGCCAGCAGTCCGAACAGGGCCACTGAAGCTTTCTTT. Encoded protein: CASSPNRATEAFF.

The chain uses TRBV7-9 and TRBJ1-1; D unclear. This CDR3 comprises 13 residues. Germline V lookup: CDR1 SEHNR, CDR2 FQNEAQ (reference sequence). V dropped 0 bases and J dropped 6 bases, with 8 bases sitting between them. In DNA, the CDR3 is TGTGCCAGCAGCTTAGCGGTGAGAGCTGAAGCTTTCTTT. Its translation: CASSLAVRAEAFF. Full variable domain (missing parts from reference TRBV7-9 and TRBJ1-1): DTGVSQNPRHKITKRGQNVTFRCDPISEHNRLYWYRQTLGQGPEFLTYFQNEAQLEKSRLLSDRFSAERPKGSFSTLEIQRTEQGDSAMYLCASSLAVRAEAFFGQGTRLTVV.

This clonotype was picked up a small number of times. CDR3: CASSFGTGYNSPLHF. The DNA of the CDR3 is TGTGCCAGCAGTTTCGGGACAGGCTATAATTCACCCCTCCACTTT. The V call is TRBV27, the J call TRBJ1-6; 8 bases match TRBD1. This CDR3 is built from 15 residues. V trimming: 3 bases; J trimming: 3 bases; junction bases outside the gene matches: 1. Germline loops: CDR1 MNHEY, CDR2 SMNVEV (reference sequence).

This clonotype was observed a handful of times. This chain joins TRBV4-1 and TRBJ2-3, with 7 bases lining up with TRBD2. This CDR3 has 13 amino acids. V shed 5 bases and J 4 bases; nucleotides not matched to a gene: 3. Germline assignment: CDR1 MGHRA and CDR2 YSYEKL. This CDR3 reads CASSGGGADTQYF. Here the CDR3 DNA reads TGCGCCAGCAGCGGGGGAGGGGCAGATACGCAGTATTTT.

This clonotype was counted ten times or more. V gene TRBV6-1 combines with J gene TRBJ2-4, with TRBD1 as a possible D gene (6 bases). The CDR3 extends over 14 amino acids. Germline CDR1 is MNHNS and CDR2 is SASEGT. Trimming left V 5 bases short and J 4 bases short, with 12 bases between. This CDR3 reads CASSNRASKNIQYF. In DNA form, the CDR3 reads TGTGCCAGCAGTAACAGGGCTTCAAAAAACATTCAGTACTTC.

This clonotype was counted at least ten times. The CDR3 region has the DNA TGCAGTGCTCTCCCCATAGCGGGAGCGCGGGAGACCCAGTACTTC. Encoded protein: CSALPIAGARETQYF. V gene TRBV20-1 combines with J gene TRBJ2-5, with 9 bases aligning to TRBD2. The CDR3 is made up of 15 amino acids. Trimming cost V 5 bases and J 5 bases; bases outside gene matches: 12. Germline-derived CDR1 and CDR2 are DFQATT and SNEGSKA (reference sequence).

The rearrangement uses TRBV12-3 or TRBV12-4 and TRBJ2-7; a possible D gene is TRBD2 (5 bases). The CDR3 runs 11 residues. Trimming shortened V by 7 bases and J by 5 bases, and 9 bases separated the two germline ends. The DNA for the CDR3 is TGTGCCAGCACCTCCGGGGACGAGCAGTACTTC. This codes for CASTSGDEQYF.

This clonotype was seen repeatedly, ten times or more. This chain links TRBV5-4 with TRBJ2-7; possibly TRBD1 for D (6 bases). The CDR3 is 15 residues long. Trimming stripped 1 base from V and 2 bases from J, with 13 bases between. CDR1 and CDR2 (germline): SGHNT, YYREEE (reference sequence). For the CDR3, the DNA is TGTGCCAGCAGCTTGAAATCCAGGGGCCCCTACGAGCAGTACTTC. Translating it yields CASSLKSRGPYEQYF.

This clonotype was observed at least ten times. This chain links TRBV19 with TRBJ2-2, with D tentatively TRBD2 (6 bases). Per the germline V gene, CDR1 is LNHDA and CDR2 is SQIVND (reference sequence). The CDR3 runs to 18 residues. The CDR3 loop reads CAASKSFDGRRNTGELFF. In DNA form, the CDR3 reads TGTGCTGCCAGTAAGTCCTTCGACGGGAGACGTAACACCGGGGAGCTGTTTTTT.

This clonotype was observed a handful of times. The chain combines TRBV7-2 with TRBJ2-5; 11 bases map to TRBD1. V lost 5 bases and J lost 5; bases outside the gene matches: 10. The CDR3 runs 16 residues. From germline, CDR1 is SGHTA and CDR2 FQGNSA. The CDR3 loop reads CASSVLGQGVVETQYF. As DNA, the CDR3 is TGTGCCAGCAGCGTATTGGGACAGGGGGTGGTCGAGACCCAGTACTTC.

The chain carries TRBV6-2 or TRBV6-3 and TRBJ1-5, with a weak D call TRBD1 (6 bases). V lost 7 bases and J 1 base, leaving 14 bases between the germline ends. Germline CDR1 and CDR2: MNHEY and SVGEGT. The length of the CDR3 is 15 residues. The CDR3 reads CASNPDRRSNQPQHF. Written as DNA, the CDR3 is TGTGCCAGCAACCCAGACAGGCGCAGCAATCAGCCCCAGCATTTT.